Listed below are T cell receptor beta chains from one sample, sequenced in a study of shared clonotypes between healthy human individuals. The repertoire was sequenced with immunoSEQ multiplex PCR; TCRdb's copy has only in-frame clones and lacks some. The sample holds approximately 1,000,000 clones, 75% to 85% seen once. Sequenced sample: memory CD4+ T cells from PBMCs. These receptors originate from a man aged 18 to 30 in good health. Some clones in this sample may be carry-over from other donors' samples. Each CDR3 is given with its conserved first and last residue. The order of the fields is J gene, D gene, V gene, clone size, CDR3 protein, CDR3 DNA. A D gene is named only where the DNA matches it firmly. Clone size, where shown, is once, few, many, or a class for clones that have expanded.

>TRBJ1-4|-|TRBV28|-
CASHRGGGGFEKLFF
TGTGCCAGCCACCGCGGGGGGGGAGGCTTTGAAAAACTGTTTTTT
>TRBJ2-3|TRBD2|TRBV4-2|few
CASSQGSSGRVDTQYF
TGTGCCAGCAGCCAAGGGTCTAGCGGGAGGGTAGATACGCAGTATTTT
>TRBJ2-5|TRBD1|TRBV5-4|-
CASRQGVGETQYF
TGTGCCAGCAGGCAGGGGGTTGGGGAGACCCAGTACTTC
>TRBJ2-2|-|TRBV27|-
CASRLGVAPNTGELFF
TGTGCCAGCAGGCTAGGGGTGGCCCCGAACACCGGGGAGCTGTTTTTT
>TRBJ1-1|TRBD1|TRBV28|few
CASSERTGRSEAFF
TGTGCCAGCAGTGAGAGGACAGGGCGGAGTGAAGCTTTCTTT
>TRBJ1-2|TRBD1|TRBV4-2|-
CASSRGQGEGYTF
TGTGCCAGCAGCCGGGGACAGGGGGAAGGCTACACCTTC
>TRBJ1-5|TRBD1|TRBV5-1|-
CASSPGDSQNQPQHF
TGCGCCAGCAGCCCGGGGGACAGCCAAAATCAGCCCCAGCATTTT
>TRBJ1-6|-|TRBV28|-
CASSLDHLAYSPLHF
TGTGCCAGCAGTTTAGATCATTTAGCATATTCACCCCTCCACTTT
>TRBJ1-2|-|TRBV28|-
CASSLPSYGYTF
TGTGCCAGCAGTTTACCCAGCTATGGCTACACCTTC
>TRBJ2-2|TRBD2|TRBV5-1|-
CASSGLAGSTGELFF
TGCGCCAGCAGCGGACTAGCGGGATCGACCGGGGAGCTGTTTTTT
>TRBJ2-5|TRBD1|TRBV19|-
CASSPRQGIEETQYF
TGTGCCAGTAGTCCCCGACAGGGGATTGAAGAGACCCAGTACTTC
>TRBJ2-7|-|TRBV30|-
CAWSVIGLPYEQYF
TGTGCCTGGAGTGTAATAGGCCTCCCCTACGAGCAGTACTTC
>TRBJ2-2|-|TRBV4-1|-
CASSLRAGDTGELFF
TGCGCCAGCAGCCTTAGGGCAGGGGACACCGGGGAGCTGTTTTTT
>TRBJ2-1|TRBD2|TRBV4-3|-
CASRLNGWGLAGEDEQFF
TGCGCCAGCAGGCTTAATGGGTGGGGACTAGCGGGAGAAGATGAGCAGTTCTTC
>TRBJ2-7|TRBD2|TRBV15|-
CATSRGSSGVREQYF
TGTGCCACCAGCAGAGGTAGTAGCGGGGTGAGGGAGCAGTACTTC
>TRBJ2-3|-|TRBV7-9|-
CASSFEGTSTDTQYF
TGTGCCAGCAGCTTCGAGGGGACAAGCACAGATACGCAGTATTTT
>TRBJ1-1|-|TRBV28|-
CASTVSSSRGAFF
TGTGCCAGCACAGTTTCTTCTTCCAGGGGTGCTTTCTTT
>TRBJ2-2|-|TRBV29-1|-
CSVLRGSSKNTGELFF
TGCAGCGTGCTTCGGGGTAGCTCAAAGAACACCGGGGAGCTGTTTTTT
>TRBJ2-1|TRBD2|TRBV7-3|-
CASSSGTSGSMVVF
TGTGCCAGCAGCTCCGGGACTAGCGGGAGTATGGTGGTCTTC
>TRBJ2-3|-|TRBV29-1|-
CSVGEGTDTQYF
TGCAGCGTTGGGGAGGGCACAGATACGCAGTATTTT
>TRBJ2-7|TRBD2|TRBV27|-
CASLSLAVPYEQYF
TGTGCCAGCTTATCTCTAGCGGTCCCCTACGAGCAGTACTTC
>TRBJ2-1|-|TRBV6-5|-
CASSSGPYNEQFF
TGTGCCAGCAGTTCCGGACCCTACAATGAGCAGTTCTTC
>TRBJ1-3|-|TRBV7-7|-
CASSPGGSGNTIYF
TGTGCCAGCAGCCCTGGAGGCTCTGGAAACACCATATATTTT
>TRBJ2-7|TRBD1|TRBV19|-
CASSTMRDRGYHEQYF
TGTGCCAGTAGTACAATGAGGGACAGGGGGTATCACGAGCAGTACTTC
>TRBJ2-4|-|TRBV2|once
CASSAGDIQYF
TGTGCCAGCAGTGCGGGGGACATTCAGTACTTC
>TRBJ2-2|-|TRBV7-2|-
CASSLSSGNTGELFF
TGTGCCAGCAGCTTGTCTAGTGGGAACACCGGGGAGCTGTTTTTT
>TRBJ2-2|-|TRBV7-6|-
CASSFITGELFF
TGTGCCAGCAGCTTTATCACCGGGGAGCTGTTTTTT
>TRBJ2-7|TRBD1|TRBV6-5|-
CASRAGGNNEQYF
TGTGCCAGCAGAGCAGGGGGCAACAACGAGCAGTACTTC
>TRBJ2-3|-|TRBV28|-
CASSIQAVDTQYF
TGTGCCAGCAGCATTCAAGCGGTAGATACGCAGTATTTT
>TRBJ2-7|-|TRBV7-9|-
CASISAAGNEQYF
TGTGCCAGTATCTCCGCGGCGGGGAACGAGCAGTACTTC
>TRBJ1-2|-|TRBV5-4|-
CASSLGQGGTGYTF
TGTGCCAGCAGCTTGGGGCAGGGTGGGACTGGCTACACCTTC